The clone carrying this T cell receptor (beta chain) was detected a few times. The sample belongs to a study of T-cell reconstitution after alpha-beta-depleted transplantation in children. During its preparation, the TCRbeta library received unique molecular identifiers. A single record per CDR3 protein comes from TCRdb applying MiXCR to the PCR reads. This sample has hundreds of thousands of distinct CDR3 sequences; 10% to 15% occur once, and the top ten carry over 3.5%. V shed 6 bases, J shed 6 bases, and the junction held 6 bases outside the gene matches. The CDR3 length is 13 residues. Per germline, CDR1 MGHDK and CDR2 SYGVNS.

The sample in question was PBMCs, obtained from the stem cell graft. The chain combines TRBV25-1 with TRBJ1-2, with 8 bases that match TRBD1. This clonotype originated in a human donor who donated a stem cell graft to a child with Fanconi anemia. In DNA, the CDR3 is TGTGCCAGCAGAAGGACAGGGACGGATGGCTACACCTTC. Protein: CASRRTGTDGYTF.